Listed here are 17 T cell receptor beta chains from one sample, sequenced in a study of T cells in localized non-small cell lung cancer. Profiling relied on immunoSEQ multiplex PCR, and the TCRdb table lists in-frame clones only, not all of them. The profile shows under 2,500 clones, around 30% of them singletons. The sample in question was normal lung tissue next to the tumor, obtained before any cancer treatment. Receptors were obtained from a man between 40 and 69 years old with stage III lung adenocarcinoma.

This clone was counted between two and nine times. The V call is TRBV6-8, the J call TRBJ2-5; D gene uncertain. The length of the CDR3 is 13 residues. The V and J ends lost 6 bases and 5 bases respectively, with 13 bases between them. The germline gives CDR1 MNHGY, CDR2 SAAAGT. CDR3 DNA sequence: TGTGCCAGCAGACCCGCCGGCTTGGAGACCCAGTACTTC. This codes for CASRPAGLETQYF.

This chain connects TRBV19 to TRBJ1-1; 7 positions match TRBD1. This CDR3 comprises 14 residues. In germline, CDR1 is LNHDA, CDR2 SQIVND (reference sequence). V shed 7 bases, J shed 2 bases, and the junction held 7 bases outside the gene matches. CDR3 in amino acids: CASTRDRVNTEAFF. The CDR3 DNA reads TGTGCCAGTACCCGTGACAGGGTTAACACTGAAGCTTTCTTT.

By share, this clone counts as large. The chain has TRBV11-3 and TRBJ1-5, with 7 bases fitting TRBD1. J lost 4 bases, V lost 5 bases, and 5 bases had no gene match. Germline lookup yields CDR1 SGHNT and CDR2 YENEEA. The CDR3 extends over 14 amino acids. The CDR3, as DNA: TGTGCCAGCAGCCCGGACAGGTATAATCAGCCCCAGCATTTT. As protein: CASSPDRYNQPQHF.

CDR3 in DNA: TGCGCCAGCACGGACAGAGTAGACGGGGAGCTGTTTTTT. Translated, it gives CASTDRVDGELFF. The rearrangement joins TRBV10-2 to TRBJ2-2, with D tentatively TRBD1 (6 bases). The V gene's germline CDR1 is WSHSY and CDR2 SAAADI. This CDR3 is built from 13 residues. V lost 7 bases to trimming and J lost 7 bases, with 13 bases between them.

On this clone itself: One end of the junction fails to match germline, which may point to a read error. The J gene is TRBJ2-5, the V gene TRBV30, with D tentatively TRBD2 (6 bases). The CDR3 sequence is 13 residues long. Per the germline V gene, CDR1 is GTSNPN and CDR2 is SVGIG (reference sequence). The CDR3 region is CAWRKLAVETQYF. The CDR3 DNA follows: TGTGCTTGGAGAAAACTAGCCGTAGAGACCCAGTACTTC.

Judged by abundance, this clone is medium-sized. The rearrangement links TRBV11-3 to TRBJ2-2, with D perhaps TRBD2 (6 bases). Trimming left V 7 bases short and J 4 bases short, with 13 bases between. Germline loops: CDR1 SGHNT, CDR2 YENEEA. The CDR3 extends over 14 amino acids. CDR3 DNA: TGTGCCAGCACTGAGGGAGGCGGCACCGGGGAGCTGTTTTTT. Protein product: CASTEGGGTGELFF.

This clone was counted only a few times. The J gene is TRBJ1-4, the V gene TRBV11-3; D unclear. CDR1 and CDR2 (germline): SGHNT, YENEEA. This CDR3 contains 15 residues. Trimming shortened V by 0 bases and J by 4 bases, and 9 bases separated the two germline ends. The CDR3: CASSLEATRNEKLFF. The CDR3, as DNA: TGTGCCAGCAGCTTAGAGGCTACACGTAATGAAAAACTGTTTTTT.

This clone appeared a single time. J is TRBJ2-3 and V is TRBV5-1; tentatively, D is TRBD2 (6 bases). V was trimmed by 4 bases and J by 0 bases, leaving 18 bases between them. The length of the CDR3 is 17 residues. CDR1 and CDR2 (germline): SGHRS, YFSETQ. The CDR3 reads CASSRAGLPGSTDTQYF. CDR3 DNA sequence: TGCGCCAGCAGCCGGGCCGGACTACCTGGAAGCACAGATACGCAGTATTTT.

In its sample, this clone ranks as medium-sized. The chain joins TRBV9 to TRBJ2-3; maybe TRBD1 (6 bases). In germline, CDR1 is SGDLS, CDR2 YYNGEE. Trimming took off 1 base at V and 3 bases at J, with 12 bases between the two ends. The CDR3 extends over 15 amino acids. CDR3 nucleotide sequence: TGTGCCAGCAGCGTATGGGGCAGGGGAACAGATACGCAGTATTTT. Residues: CASSVWGRGTDTQYF.

CDR3 coding DNA: TGTGCCAGCAGATCGCCCTTGGGGTACACTGAAGCTTTCTTT. This codes for CASRSPLGYTEAFF. V and J are TRBV6-8 and TRBJ1-1; D is undetermined. The CDR3 totals 14 residues. The ends were cut back, 6 bases at V and 3 bases at J, with 14 bases in the middle. The germline CDR1 and CDR2 sequences are MNHGY and SAAAGT.

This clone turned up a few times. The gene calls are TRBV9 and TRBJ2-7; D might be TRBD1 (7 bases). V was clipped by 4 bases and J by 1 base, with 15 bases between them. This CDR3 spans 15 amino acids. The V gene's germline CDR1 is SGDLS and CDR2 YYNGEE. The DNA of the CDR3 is TGTGCCAGCAGCCCCCAGGGGGGACCATCCTACGAGCAGTACTTC. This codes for CASSPQGGPSYEQYF.

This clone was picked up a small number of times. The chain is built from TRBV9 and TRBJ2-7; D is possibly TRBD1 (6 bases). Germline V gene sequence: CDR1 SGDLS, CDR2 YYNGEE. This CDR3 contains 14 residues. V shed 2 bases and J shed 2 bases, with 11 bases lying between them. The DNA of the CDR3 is TGTGCCAGCAGCGTGGGGGACAATCCCTACGAGCAGTACTTC. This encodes CASSVGDNPYEQYF.

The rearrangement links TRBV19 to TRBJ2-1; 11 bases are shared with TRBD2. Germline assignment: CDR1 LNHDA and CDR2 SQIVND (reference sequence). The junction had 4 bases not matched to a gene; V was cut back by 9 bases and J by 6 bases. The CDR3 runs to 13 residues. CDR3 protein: CASGTSGFNEQFF. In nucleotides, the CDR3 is TGTGCCAGCGGGACTAGCGGATTCAATGAGCAGTTCTTC. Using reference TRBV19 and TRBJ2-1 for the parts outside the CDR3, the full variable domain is DGGITQSPKYLFRKEGQNVTLSCEQNLNHDAMYWYRQDPGQGLRLIYYSQIVNDFQKGDIAEGYSVSREKKESFPLTVTSAQKNPTAFYLCASGTSGFNEQFFGPGTRLTVL.

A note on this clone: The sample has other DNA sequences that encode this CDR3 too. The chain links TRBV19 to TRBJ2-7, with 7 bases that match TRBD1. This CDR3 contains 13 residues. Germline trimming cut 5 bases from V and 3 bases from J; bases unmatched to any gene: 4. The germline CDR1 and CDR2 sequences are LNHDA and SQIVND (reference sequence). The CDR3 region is CASSRDRNYEQYF. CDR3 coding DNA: TGTGCCAGTAGTCGGGACAGAAACTACGAGCAGTACTTC.

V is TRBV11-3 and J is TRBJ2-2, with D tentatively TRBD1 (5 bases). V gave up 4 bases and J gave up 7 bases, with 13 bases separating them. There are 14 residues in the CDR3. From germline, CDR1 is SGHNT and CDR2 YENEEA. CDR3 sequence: CASSSRDMIGELFF. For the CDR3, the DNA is TGTGCCAGCAGCTCCAGGGATATGATCGGGGAGCTGTTTTTT.

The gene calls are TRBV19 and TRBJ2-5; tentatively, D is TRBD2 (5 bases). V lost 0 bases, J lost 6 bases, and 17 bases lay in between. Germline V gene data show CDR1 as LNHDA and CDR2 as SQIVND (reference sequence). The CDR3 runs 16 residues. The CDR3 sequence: CASSIDDLGGLKTQYF. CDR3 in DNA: TGTGCCAGTAGTATAGATGACTTGGGCGGGTTGAAGACCCAGTACTTC.

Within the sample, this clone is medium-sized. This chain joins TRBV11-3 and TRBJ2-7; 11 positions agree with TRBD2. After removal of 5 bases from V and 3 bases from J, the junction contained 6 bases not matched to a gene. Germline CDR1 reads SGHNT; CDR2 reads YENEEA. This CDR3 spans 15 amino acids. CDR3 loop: CASSIAGTSGYEQYF. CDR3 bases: TGTGCCAGCAGCATTGCCGGGACTAGCGGCTACGAGCAGTACTTC.